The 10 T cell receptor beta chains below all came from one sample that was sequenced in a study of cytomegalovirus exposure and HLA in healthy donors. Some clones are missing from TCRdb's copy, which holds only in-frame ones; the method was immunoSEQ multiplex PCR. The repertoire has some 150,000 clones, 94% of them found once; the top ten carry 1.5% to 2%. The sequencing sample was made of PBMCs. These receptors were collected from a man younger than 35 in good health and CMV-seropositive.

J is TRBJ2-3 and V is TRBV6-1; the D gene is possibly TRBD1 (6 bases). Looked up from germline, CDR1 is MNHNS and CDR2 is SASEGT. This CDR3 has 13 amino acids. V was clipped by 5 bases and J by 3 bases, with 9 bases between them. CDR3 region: CASSWQGTDTQYF. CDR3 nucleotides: TGTGCCAGCAGTTGGCAGGGGACAGATACGCAGTATTTT.

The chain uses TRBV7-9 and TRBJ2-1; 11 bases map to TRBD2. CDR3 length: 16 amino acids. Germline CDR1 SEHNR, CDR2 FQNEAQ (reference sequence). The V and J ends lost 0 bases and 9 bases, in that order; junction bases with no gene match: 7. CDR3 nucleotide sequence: TGTGCCAGCAGCTTAGCACTAGCGGGAGCTCATCTTGAGCAGTTCTTC. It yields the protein CASSLALAGAHLEQFF.

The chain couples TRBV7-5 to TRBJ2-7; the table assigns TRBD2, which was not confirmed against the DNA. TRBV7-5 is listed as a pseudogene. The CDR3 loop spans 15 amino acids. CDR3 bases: TGTGTCAGAAACCCCTGGGTCTCTAGCGACCACGAGCAGTACTTC. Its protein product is CVRNPWVSSDHEQYF.

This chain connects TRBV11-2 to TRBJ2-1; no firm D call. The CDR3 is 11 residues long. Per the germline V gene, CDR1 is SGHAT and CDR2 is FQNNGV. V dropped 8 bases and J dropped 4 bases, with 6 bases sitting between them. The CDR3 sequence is CASGRYNEQFF. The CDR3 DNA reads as TGTGCCAGCGGTCGGTACAATGAGCAGTTCTTC.

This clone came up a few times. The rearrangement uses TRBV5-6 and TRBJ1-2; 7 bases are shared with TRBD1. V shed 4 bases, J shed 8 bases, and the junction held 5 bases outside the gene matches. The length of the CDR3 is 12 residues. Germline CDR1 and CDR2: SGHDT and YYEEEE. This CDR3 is CASSRDRRGYTF. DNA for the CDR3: TGTGCCAGCAGCCGGGACAGACGAGGCTACACCTTC. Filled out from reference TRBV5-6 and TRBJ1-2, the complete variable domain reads DAGVTQSPTHLIKTRGQQVTLRCSPKSGHDTVSWYQQALGQGPQFIFQYYEEEERQRGNFPDRFSGHQFPNYSSELNVNALLLGDSALYLCASSRDRRGYTFGSGTRLTVV.

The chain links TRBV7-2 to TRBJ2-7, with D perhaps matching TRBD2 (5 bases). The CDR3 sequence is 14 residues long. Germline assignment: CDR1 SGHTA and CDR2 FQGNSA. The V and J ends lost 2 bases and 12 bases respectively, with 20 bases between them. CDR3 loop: CASSLRQAPGKGYF. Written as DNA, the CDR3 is TGTGCCAGCAGCTTACGTCAGGCACCGGGGAAGGGGTACTTC.

The CDR3 DNA reads TGCGCCAGCAGCTTGTTCGGGGGAGATCAGCCCCAGCATTTT. Translation gives CASSLFGGDQPQHF. V and J are TRBV5-1 and TRBJ1-5; weak D call: TRBD1 (5 bases). The CDR3 loop spans 14 amino acids. Trimming stripped 1 base from V and 5 bases from J, with 10 bases between. Per germline, CDR1 SGHRS and CDR2 YFSETQ.

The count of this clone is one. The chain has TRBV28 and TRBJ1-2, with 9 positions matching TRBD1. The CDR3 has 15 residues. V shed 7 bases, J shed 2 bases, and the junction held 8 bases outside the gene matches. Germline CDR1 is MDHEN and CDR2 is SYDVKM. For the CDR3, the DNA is TGTGCCAGCACTGGACAGGGGCCCAAAAACTATGGCTACACCTTC. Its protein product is CASTGQGPKNYGYTF.

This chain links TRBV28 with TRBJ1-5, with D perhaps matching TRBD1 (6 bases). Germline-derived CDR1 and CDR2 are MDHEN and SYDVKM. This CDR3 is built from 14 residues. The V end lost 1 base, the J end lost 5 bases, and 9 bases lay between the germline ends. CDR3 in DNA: TGTGCCAGCAGTTTATCAGGGGATCATCAGCCCCAGCATTTT. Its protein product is CASSLSGDHQPQHF. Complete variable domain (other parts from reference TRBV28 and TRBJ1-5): DVKVTQSSRYLVKRTGEKVFLECVQDMDHENMFWYRQDPGLGLRLIYFSYDVKMKEKGDIPEGYSVSREKKERFSLILESASTNQTSMYLCASSLSGDHQPQHFGDGTRLSIL.

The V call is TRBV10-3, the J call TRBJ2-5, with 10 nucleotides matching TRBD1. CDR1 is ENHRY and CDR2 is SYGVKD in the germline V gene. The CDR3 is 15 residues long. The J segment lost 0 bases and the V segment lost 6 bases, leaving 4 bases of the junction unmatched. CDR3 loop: CAIRSDRGNQETQYF. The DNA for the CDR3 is TGTGCCATCAGATCGGACAGGGGGAACCAAGAGACCCAGTACTTC.